Sequencing of this T cell receptor beta chain was carried out in a study of blood T cell repertoires in COVID-19. Turning to the study itself: The United States, Italy and Spain provided the acute and convalescent COVID-19 samples. PBMCs, B-cell-depleted T cells, or T cells provided the cDNA or gDNA that made up the material.

The CDR3 is 13 amino acids. Germline lookup yields CDR1 SGHTA and CDR2 FQGTGA. After removal of 3 bases from V and 8 bases from J, the junction contained 6 bases not matched to a gene. As handled by the study authors: Amplification of reference gene primers provided the estimated nucleated cell counts. Measured with immunoSEQ multiplex PCR; TCRdb has only the in-frame clones, and not every one. The V and J calls and clone size come from that table; D and trimming were worked out from the DNA. The sample consists of 100,000 or so clones, roughly 85% of them appearing once. This receptor was obtained from a man in his sixties with acute or convalescent COVID-19. The rearrangement joins TRBV7-3 to TRBJ1-2, with 7 bases fitting TRBD1. Sequenced material: peripheral blood. The CDR3 DNA is TGTGCCAGCAGCTTGACACCGGGACAGGGCTACACCTTC. Protein: CASSLTPGQGYTF.